These T cell receptor beta chains were read from a single sample in a study of cytomegalovirus exposure and HLA in healthy donors. Libraries were prepared by immunoSEQ multiplex PCR; TCRdb keeps only in-frame clonotypes and omits some of them. In the table there are about 170,000 clones, around 85% of which are singletons. The sample taken for sequencing was PBMCs. These receptors all come from a boy younger than 10 in good health and CMV-seronegative. Each CDR3 is given with its conserved first and last residue. A D gene is named only where the DNA matches it firmly. The listing skips clone size in some rows; elsewhere it reads once, few, many or a size class.

D	V	size	J	CDR3	DNA
.	TRBV6-5	.	TRBJ2-7	CASSDDSSYEQYF	TGTGCCAGCAGTGATGACAGCTCCTACGAGCAGTACTTC
TRBD2	TRBV27	once	TRBJ2-1	CASSLSVMWASGPYNEQFF	TGTGCCAGCAGTTTAAGCGTTATGTGGGCTAGCGGCCCGTACAATGAGCAGTTCTTC
TRBD1	TRBV6-6	.	TRBJ1-1	CASSDPGQGATEAFF	TGTGCCAGCAGTGACCCGGGACAGGGGGCTACTGAAGCTTTCTTT
TRBD1	TRBV9	.	TRBJ1-1	CASSVDTGGRNTEAFF	TGTGCCAGCAGCGTAGATACAGGGGGCCGTAACACTGAAGCTTTCTTT
.	TRBV10-3	once	TRBJ1-1	CATAQVPGQGNTEAFF	TGTGCCACGGCTCAGGTTCCGGGTCAGGGGAACACTGAAGCTTTCTTT
.	TRBV28	.	TRBJ1-5	CATEPGVRRNQPQHF	TGTGCCACCGAACCAGGGGTTAGGCGCAATCAGCCCCAGCATTTT
TRBD1	TRBV7-8	.	TRBJ1-2	CASSYSGGGYTF	TGTGCCAGCAGCTACTCAGGGGGCGGCTACACCTTC
.	TRBV28	.	TRBJ1-2	CASSLEGGGYTF	TGTGCCAGCAGTTTAGAGGGTGGTGGCTACACCTTC
.	TRBV9	.	TRBJ2-1	CASSVADRESSYNEQFF	TGTGCCAGCAGCGTAGCCGATAGGGAGAGCTCCTACAATGAGCAGTTCTTC
.	TRBV6-5	.	TRBJ2-3	CASSYRVTDTQYF	TGTGCCAGCAGTTACAGAGTCACAGATACGCAGTATTTT
.	TRBV5-1	.	TRBJ2-7	CASSLVAGAYEQYF	TGCGCCAGCAGCTTGGTTGCAGGGGCCTACGAGCAGTACTTC
TRBD1	TRBV28	.	TRBJ1-3	CASGARTGSLSGNTIYF	TGTGCCAGCGGGGCGAGGACAGGATCTTTGTCTGGAAACACCATATATTTT
.	TRBV6-1	few	TRBJ1-4	CASRYRDEKLFF	TGTGCCAGCAGGTACAGGGATGAAAAACTGTTTTTT
TRBD1	TRBV7-9	.	TRBJ2-3	CASSSGTGGIDTQYF	TGTGCCAGCAGCTCCGGGACAGGGGGTATTGATACGCAGTATTTT
TRBD2	TRBV4-1	.	TRBJ2-3	CASSHGPSSTSGVTDTQYF	TGCGCCAGCAGCCACGGCCCCTCTTCGACTAGCGGGGTAACCGATACGCAGTATTTT
.	TRBV6-5	.	TRBJ2-3	CAAGPGHVTDTQYF	TGTGCCGCAGGACCGGGACACGTTACAGATACGCAGTATTTT
.	TRBV4-1	.	TRBJ1-2	CASSQGGSYGYTF	TGCGCCAGCAGCCAAGGAGGGAGCTATGGCTACACCTTC
TRBD2	TRBV28	few	TRBJ2-1	CASSLFWTSGRPSSYNEQFF	TGTGCCAGCAGTTTATTCTGGACTAGCGGGAGGCCCAGCTCCTACAATGAGCAGTTCTTC
.	TRBV6-5	.	TRBJ2-5	CASSYSPAVRETQYF	TGTGCCAGCAGTTACTCTCCGGCAGTGCGGGAGACCCAGTACTTC
.	TRBV4-2	.	TRBJ1-2	CASSQDNVEGLNYGYTF	TGTGCCAGCAGCCAAGACAACGTGGAGGGACTGAACTATGGCTACACCTTC
TRBD1	TRBV6-5	.	TRBJ2-5	CASRAGTGGLETQYF	TGTGCCAGCAGAGCCGGGACAGGGGGCTTGGAGACCCAGTACTTC
.	TRBV10-3	.	TRBJ1-2	CAISSEAGYGYTF	TGTGCCATCAGCTCCGAAGCGGGCTACGGCTACACCTTC
.	TRBV6-5	.	TRBJ1-4	CASSKQGEEKLFF	TGTGCCAGCAGTAAACAGGGAGAAGAAAAACTGTTTTTT